This TCR beta chain stems from a study of T cells in Graves' hyperthyroidism and ophthalmopathy. Looking at the study overall: The blood sample was taken at first diagnosis, before treatment began.

Patients with uncontrolled infections, other autoimmune diseases, pregnancy or lactation were excluded. V dropped 3 bases and J dropped 7 bases, with 8 bases sitting between them. The CDR3 runs 13 residues. The germline gives CDR1 KGHDR, CDR2 SFDVKD. What was amplified from RNA transcripts were TCR beta CDR3 regions. An initial round of RT-PCR targeting the TCR CDR3 relied on the HTBI primer set. TCRdb itself ran the multiplex PCR reads through MiXCR, one entry per CDR3 protein. The table lists almost 500,000 distinct CDR3 sequences, about 22% of them singletons. The chain joins TRBV24-1 to TRBJ2-2; D might be TRBD1 (6 bases). The source material was blood. This TCR came from a woman aged 70-85 years with Graves' ophthalmopathy. Here the CDR3 DNA reads TGTGCCACCAGTGATCGACAGGTCGGGGAGCTGTTTTTT. Translated, it gives CATSDRQVGELFF.